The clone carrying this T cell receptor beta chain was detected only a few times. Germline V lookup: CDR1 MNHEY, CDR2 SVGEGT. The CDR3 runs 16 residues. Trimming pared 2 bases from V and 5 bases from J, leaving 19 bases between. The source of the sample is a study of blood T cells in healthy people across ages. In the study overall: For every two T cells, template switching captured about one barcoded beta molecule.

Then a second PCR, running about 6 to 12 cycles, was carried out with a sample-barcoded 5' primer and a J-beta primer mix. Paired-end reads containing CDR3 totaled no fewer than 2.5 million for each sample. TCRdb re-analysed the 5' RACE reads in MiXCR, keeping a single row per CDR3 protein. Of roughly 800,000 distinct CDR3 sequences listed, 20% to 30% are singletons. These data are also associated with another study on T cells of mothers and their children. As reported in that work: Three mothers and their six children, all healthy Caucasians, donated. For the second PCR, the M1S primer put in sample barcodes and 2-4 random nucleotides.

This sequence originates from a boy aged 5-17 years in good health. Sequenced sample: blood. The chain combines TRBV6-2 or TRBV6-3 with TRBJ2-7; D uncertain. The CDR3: CASSYLSAGFLDEQYF. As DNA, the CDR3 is TGTGCCAGCAGTTACCTATCCGCCGGGTTTCTGGACGAGCAGTACTTC.